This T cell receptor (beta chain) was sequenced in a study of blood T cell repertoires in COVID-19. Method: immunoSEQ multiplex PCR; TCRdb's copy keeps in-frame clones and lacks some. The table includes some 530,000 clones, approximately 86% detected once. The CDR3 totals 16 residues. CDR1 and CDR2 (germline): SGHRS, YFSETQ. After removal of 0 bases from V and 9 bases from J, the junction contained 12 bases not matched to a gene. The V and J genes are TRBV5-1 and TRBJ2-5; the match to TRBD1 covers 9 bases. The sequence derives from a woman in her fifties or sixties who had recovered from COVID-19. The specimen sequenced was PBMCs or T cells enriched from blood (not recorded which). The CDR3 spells CASSLAVPGQGTAQYF. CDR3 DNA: TGCGCCAGCAGCTTGGCGGTACCGGGACAGGGAACGGCCCAGTACTTC. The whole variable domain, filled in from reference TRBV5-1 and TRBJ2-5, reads KAGVTQTPRYLIKTRGQQVTLSCSPISGHRSVSWYQQTPGQGLQFLFEYFSETQRNKGNFPGRFSGRQFSNSRSEMNVSTLELGDSALYLCASSLAVPGQGTAQYFGPGTRLLVL.